The following is a T cell receptor beta chain sequence with its context. This may come from a read error, since a much larger clone is one base off. TCR alpha and beta CDR3 regions were amplified from RNA using iRepertoire nested multiplex PCR. TCRdb processed the multiplex PCR reads anew with MiXCR; each CDR3 protein has one entry. Seen here are a few hundred thousand distinct CDR3 sequences, 41% observed once, and the top ten hold around 13%. Per the germline V gene, CDR1 is MDHEN and CDR2 is SYDVKM. With 5 bases removed from V and 0 bases from J, the gap between germline ends came to 14 bases. CDR3 size: 16 residues. The source of the sample is a study of glioma-infiltrating T cells.

The receptor was derived from a human donor with low-grade glioma or glioblastoma, undergoing nonglioma brain surgery, or in good health (not recorded which). This chain uses TRBV28 with TRBJ1-5, with D possibly TRBD1 on 6 matching bases. Material: glioma tissue, nonneoplastic brain tissue, or PBMCs (not recorded which). The chain's CDR3 is CASSPPGTPSNQPQHF. CDR3 sequence (DNA): TGTGCCAGCAGTCCTCCCGGGACACCTAGCAATCAGCCCCAGCATTTT.